The 22 T cell receptor beta chains below all came from one sample that was sequenced in a study of blood T cell repertoires in COVID-19. Clones were read by immunoSEQ multiplex PCR, and TCRdb kept only the in-frame ones, dropping some. The table lists 55,000 to 75,000 clones, more than 60% of them singletons, with less than 25% in the top ten. The sequenced sample consisted of peripheral blood. Receptor source: a man aged 60-69 years with acute or convalescent COVID-19.

V and J are TRBV19 and TRBJ2-2; D is ambiguous. The CDR3 contains 16 residues. CDR1 and CDR2 (germline): LNHDA, SQIVND (reference sequence). Trimming pared 1 base from V and 2 bases from J, leaving 11 bases between. This chain's CDR3 is CASSIGLRLNTGELFF. CDR3 bases: TGTGCCAGTAGTATAGGACTGCGTTTAAACACCGGGGAGCTGTTTTTT.

The CDR3 sequence is CASSLTGRVQETQYF. CDR3 in DNA: TGTGCCAGCAGCTTAACAGGGCGAGTACAAGAGACCCAGTACTTC. The chain links TRBV11-1 to TRBJ2-5, with D perhaps TRBD1 (6 bases). The CDR3 runs 15 residues. Trimming pared 2 bases from V and 2 bases from J, leaving 12 bases between. CDR1 SGHAT and CDR2 FQDESV come from the germline V gene (reference sequence).

This sequence joins TRBV5-1 and TRBJ2-1; a weak D match, TRBD2 (6 bases). Trimming pared 0 bases from V and 0 bases from J, leaving 7 bases between. Germline lookup yields CDR1 SGHRS and CDR2 YFSETQ. The CDR3 is 15 amino acids. The CDR3 reads CASSLVGSSYNEQFF. The CDR3 DNA is TGCGCCAGCAGCTTGGTCGGGAGCTCCTACAATGAGCAGTTCTTC.

This rearrangement joins TRBV11-2 to TRBJ1-5; no firm D call. CDR1 and CDR2 from the germline V gene are SGHAT and FQNNGV. CDR3 length: 15 amino acids. V was clipped by 0 bases and J by 2 bases, with 8 bases between them. CDR3 nucleotide sequence: TGTGCCAGCAGCTTAGAAAACGGGGGCAATCAGCCCCAGCATTTT. It specifies CASSLENGGNQPQHF. The whole variable domain, remainder taken from reference TRBV11-2 and TRBJ1-5, is EAGVAQSPRYKIIEKRQSVAFWCNPISGHATLYWYQQILGQGPKLLIQFQNNGVVDDSQLPKDRFSAERLKGVDSTLKIQPAKLEDSAVYLCASSLENGGNQPQHFGDGTRLSIL.

This rearrangement joins TRBV4-2 to TRBJ1-3; tentative D call: TRBD1 (6 bases). There are 14 residues in the CDR3. Trimming stripped 0 bases from V and 5 bases from J, with 8 bases between. Germline lookup yields CDR1 LGHNA and CDR2 YNFKEQ. CDR3 loop: CASSQDTGRNTIYF. The CDR3 region has the DNA TGTGCCAGCAGCCAAGATACAGGGAGAAACACCATATATTTT.

In nucleotides, the CDR3 is TGTGCCAGCAGTCCGGGACAGGGTTTCTCTGAAGCTTTCTTT. Its protein product is CASSPGQGFSEAFF. This chain uses TRBV6-5 with TRBJ1-1, with 9 bases fitting TRBD1. V gave up 5 bases and J gave up 6 bases; unmatched junction bases: 7. This CDR3 has 14 residues. Looked up from germline, CDR1 is MNHEY and CDR2 is SVGAGI.

This chain connects TRBV2 to TRBJ1-5; possible D gene TRBD1, 6 bases. Germline V CDR1 and CDR2: SNHLY, FYNNEI. The CDR3 totals 13 residues. V lost 5 bases to trimming and J lost 4 bases, with 9 bases between them. Written as DNA, the CDR3 is TGTGCCAGCAGTTACAGGGTTAATCAGCCCCAGCATTTT. Translating gives CASSYRVNQPQHF. Complete variable domain (other parts from reference TRBV2 and TRBJ1-5): EPEVTQTPSHQVTQMGQEVILRCVPISNHLYFYWYRQILGQKVEFLVSFYNNEISEKSEIFDDQFSVERPDGSNFTLKIRSTKLEDSAMYFCASSYRVNQPQHFGDGTRLSIL.

This chain connects TRBV5-4 to TRBJ2-5; tentatively, D is TRBD1 (5 bases). Trimming cost V 5 bases and J 2 bases, with 13 bases left between them. Per germline, CDR1 SGHNT and CDR2 YYREEE (reference sequence). This CDR3 is built from 14 residues. The CDR3 bases are TGTGCCAGCAGGGTTCAGGGTGCGCAAGAGACCCAGTACTTC. Protein product: CASRVQGAQETQYF.

The J gene is TRBJ1-5, the V gene TRBV7-9; the D gene is possibly TRBD1 (5 bases). The CDR3 loop spans 15 amino acids. Per germline, CDR1 SEHNR and CDR2 FQNEAQ (reference sequence). With 0 bases removed from V and 6 bases from J, the gap between germline ends came to 12 bases. CDR3 sequence reads: CASSLAGQGGQPQHF. The CDR3 DNA reads as TGTGCCAGCAGCTTAGCCGGCCAGGGCGGTCAGCCCCAGCATTTT.

The table lists this clone with a few counts. The chain links TRBV18 to TRBJ2-2, with 7 bases identical to TRBD1. V was clipped by 4 bases and J by 3 bases; unmatched bases: 5. In germline, CDR1 is KGHSH, CDR2 LQKENI. This CDR3 comprises 15 residues. The CDR3 reads CASSRNQGDTGELFF. CDR3 sequence (DNA): TGTGCCAGCTCACGGAATCAGGGGGACACCGGGGAGCTGTTTTTT.

J is TRBJ2-5 and V is TRBV5-1; the D gene is possibly TRBD2 (7 bases). This CDR3 contains 16 residues. Trimming left V 2 bases short and J 2 bases short, with 16 bases between. CDR1 is SGHRS, CDR2 YFSETQ, per germline. CDR3 nucleotides: TGCGCCAGCAGCTTACAGGGAGGGTCCCTGCAAGAGACCCAGTACTTC. Amino acids: CASSLQGGSLQETQYF. The full variable domain, in which reference TRBV5-1 and TRBJ2-5 provide the parts outside the CDR3, is KAGVTQTPRYLIKTRGQQVTLSCSPISGHRSVSWYQQTPGQGLQFLFEYFSETQRNKGNFPGRFSGRQFSNSRSEMNVSTLELGDSALYLCASSLQGGSLQETQYFGPGTRLLVL.

The rearrangement links TRBV27 to TRBJ2-3, with 7 positions matching TRBD1. Germline CDR1 is MNHEY and CDR2 is SMNVEV (reference sequence). The CDR3 runs 15 residues. V was clipped by 3 bases and J by 2 bases; unmatched bases: 5. The CDR3 coding sequence is TGTGCCAGCAGTTTCAACAGGGGATACACAGATACGCAGTATTTT. Protein sequence: CASSFNRGYTDTQYF.

This clone was observed a few times. V usage is TRBV24-1 and J usage is TRBJ2-5, with 8 bases matching TRBD1. Unmatched junction bases numbered 1, after V lost 9 bases and J lost 5 bases. The germline V gene encodes CDR1 KGHDR and CDR2 SFDVKD. The CDR3 length is 11 residues. The CDR3 loop is CATGTGETQYF. CDR3 coding DNA: TGTGCCACCGGGACAGGCGAGACCCAGTACTTC.

The chain carries TRBV5-4 and TRBJ1-1; D unclear. Germline assignment: CDR1 SGHNT and CDR2 YYREEE (reference sequence). V was pared by 4 bases and J by 1 base, with 11 bases between. This CDR3 is built from 14 residues. The CDR3 here is CASSPSTGNTEAFF. CDR3 nucleotide sequence: TGTGCCAGCAGCCCCTCGACGGGGAACACTGAAGCTTTCTTT.

This clone was seen only a few times. The CDR3 DNA reads TGTGCCAGCAGCTTAGTGGGTGGGCAGGGTGCTTTCTTT. It codes for CASSLVGGQGAFF. The chain is built from TRBV7-9 and TRBJ1-1, with D tentatively TRBD1 (5 bases). The CDR3 is made up of 13 amino acids. V was cut by 1 base and J by 11 bases, with 14 bases left in between. Germline CDR1 is SEHNR and CDR2 is FQNEAQ (reference sequence).

This clone was seen a few times. A read error may account for a junction end that differs from germline. The V gene is TRBV24-1, the J gene TRBJ2-2; D is perhaps TRBD2 (5 bases). Germline-derived CDR1 and CDR2 are KGHDR and SFDVKD. CDR3 length: 11 residues. CDR3 nucleotide sequence: TGTGCCACCAGTGATTTTGAGGAGGTGTTTTTT. It encodes CATSDFEEVFF.

The J gene is TRBJ2-7, the V gene TRBV7-9, with 9 positions matching TRBD2. CDR3 size: 19 residues. Germline V gene sequence: CDR1 SEHNR, CDR2 FQNEAQ (reference sequence). J lost 2 bases, V lost 1 base, and 15 bases had no gene match. CDR3 bases: TGTGCCAGCAGCTTAGGGGCTGCCGTTAGCGGGAGATGGGCCTACGAGCAGTACTTC. It yields the protein CASSLGAAVSGRWAYEQYF.

The rearrangement links TRBV7-7 to TRBJ2-1; perhaps TRBD2 as D (6 bases). V was trimmed by 1 base and J by 3 bases, leaving 13 bases between them. This CDR3 is built from 16 residues. The germline gives CDR1 SSHAT, CDR2 FNYEAQ (reference sequence). The CDR3 protein is CASSLGASADYNEQFF. CDR3 in DNA: TGTGCCAGCAGCTTAGGGGCTAGCGCCGACTACAATGAGCAGTTCTTC.

In this sample, this clone turned up a few times. The rearrangement links TRBV19 to TRBJ2-2, with 9 bases matching TRBD1. The CDR3 runs 14 residues. The ends lost 6 bases at V and 8 bases at J; junction bases unmatched: 7. Germline V gives CDR1 LNHDA, CDR2 SQIVND (reference sequence). The CDR3 DNA is TGTGCCAGTAGCCAACAGGGGGCTAGTGGGGAGCTGTTTTTT. As protein: CASSQQGASGELFF.

Only one count was recorded for this clone. V usage is TRBV6-6 and J usage is TRBJ1-5; D uncertain. This CDR3 is 12 amino acids long. With 4 bases removed from V and 4 bases from J, the gap between germline ends came to 5 bases. From germline, CDR1 is MNHNY and CDR2 SVGAGI (reference sequence). The CDR3 sequence: CASSFSNQPQHF. The CDR3 DNA reads TGTGCCAGCAGTTTCAGTAATCAGCCCCAGCATTTT.

The V call is TRBV19, the J call TRBJ1-2; 10 nucleotides agree with TRBD1. The junction had 8 bases not matched to a gene; V was cut back by 8 bases and J by 8 bases. Germline V gives CDR1 LNHDA, CDR2 SQIVND (reference sequence). The CDR3 sequence is 13 residues long. The CDR3 region is CASFGGQGRGYTF. DNA for the CDR3: TGTGCCAGTTTCGGGGGACAGGGGAGAGGCTACACCTTC.

The chain carries TRBV24-1 and TRBJ2-1; TRBD2 aligns across 12 bases. Germline lookup yields CDR1 KGHDR and CDR2 SFDVKD. The CDR3 has 16 residues. Trimming took 7 bases from V and 5 from J; bases not matched to a gene: 8. Here the CDR3 reads CATSPTSGRSHNEQFF. Here the CDR3 DNA reads TGTGCCACCAGCCCGACTAGCGGGAGATCACACAATGAGCAGTTCTTC.